This T cell receptor (beta chain) was obtained from a study of control samples from healthy donors and cancer patients. The germline CDR1 and CDR2 sequences are LNHDA and SQIVND (reference sequence). V lost 7 bases and J lost 0, with 13 bases in between. The CDR3 runs to 15 residues. Libraries were prepared by immunoSEQ multiplex PCR; TCRdb keeps only in-frame clonotypes and omits some of them. The table shows under 450,000 clones, with 75% to 95% occurring only once. The chain recombines TRBV19 with TRBJ1-5; no definite D call. The clonotype originates from a man aged 35 to 55 with head and neck cancer. Sequenced input: PBMCs. The CDR3 region is CASTTPDGSNQPQHF. The CDR3 nucleotides are TGTGCCAGTACAACTCCGGACGGTAGCAATCAGCCCCAGCATTTT. The complete variable domain, with remaining parts taken from reference TRBV19 and TRBJ1-5, reads DGGITQSPKYLFRKEGQNVTLSCEQNLNHDAMYWYRQDPGQGLRLIYYSQIVNDFQKGDIAEGYSVSREKKESFPLTVTSAQKNPTAFYLCASTTPDGSNQPQHFGDGTRLSIL.